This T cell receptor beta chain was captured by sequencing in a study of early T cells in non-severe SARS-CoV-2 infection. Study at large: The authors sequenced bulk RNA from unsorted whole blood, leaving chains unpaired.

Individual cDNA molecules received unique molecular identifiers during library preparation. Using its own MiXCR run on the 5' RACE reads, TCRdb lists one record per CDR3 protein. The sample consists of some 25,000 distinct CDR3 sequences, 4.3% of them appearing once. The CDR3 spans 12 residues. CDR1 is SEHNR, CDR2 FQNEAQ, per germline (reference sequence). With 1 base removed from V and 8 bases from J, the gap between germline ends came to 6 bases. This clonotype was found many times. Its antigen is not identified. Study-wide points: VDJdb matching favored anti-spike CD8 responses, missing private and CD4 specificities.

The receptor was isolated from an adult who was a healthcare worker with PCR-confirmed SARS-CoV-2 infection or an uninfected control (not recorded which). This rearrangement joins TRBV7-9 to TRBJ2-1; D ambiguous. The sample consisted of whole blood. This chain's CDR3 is CASSLVSHEQFF. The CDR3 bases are TGTGCCAGCAGCTTAGTTTCCCATGAGCAGTTCTTC.